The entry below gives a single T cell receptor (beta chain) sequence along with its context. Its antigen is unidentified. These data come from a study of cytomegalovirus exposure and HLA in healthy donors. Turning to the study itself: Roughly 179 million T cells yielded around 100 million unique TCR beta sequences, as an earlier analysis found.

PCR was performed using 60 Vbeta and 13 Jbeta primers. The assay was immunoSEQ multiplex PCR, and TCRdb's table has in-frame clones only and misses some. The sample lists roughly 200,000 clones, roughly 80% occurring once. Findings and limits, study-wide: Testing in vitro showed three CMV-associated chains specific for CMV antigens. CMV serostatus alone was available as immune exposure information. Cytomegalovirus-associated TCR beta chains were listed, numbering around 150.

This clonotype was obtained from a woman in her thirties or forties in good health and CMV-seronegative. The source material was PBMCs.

The CDR3 loop reads CASQGTYQETQYF. CDR3 sequence (DNA): TGCGCCTCACAGGGGACATACCAAGAGACCCAGTACTTC. V and J are TRBV10-2 and TRBJ2-5, with TRBD1 matching over 7 bases. V dropped 11 bases and J dropped 0; count of bases not matched to a gene: 6. CDR1 is WSHSY and CDR2 is SAAADI in the germline V gene. This CDR3 contains 13 residues.